The clone carrying this T cell receptor beta chain came up a few times. The data were taken from a study of T-cell memory formation after mild COVID-19. The V gene's germline CDR1 is SGHTA and CDR2 FQGNSA. Trimming removed 1 base at V and 4 bases at J, with 10 bases between. This CDR3 spans 14 amino acids. TCRdb itself ran the 5' RACE reads through MiXCR, one entry per CDR3 protein. The table records some 180,000 distinct CDR3 sequences, less than 20% of them present only once. What was sequenced was PBMCs or a T cell subset sorted from them (not recorded which). The clonotype originates from a man aged 18 to 29 who had mild COVID-19 (a few samples of this study predate the infection). Cell type and time point are not known. This chain joins TRBV7-2 and TRBJ1-2, with D possibly matching TRBD1 (6 bases). The CDR3 DNA is TGTGCCAGCAGCTTAGACAGGGCTCCCTATGGCTACACCTTC. Its translation: CASSLDRAPYGYTF.